What follows are 22 T cell receptor beta chains derived from one specimen sequenced in a study of shared clonotypes between healthy human individuals. CD45RO-negative cells were positively selected for CCR7, leaving out terminally differentiated effector memory CD45RA+ cells. The method was immunoSEQ multiplex PCR; TCRdb's version includes in-frame clones alone and lacks a portion of them. Among some 630,000 clones listed, roughly 95% were seen once. Sequencing input: naive CD8+ T cells sorted from blood. The receptors shown here come from a woman aged 25 to 39 in good health.

The V gene is TRBV5-6, the J gene TRBJ2-3; TRBD1 is a possible D gene (5 bases). CDR1 is SGHDT, CDR2 YYEEEE, per germline. CDR3 size: 14 residues. V was clipped by 0 bases and J by 4 bases, with 9 bases between them. The CDR3 bases are TGTGCCAGCAGCTTGGTTCAGGGCCCAGATACGCAGTATTTT. The encoded protein is CASSLVQGPDTQYF.

The chain recombines TRBV19 with TRBJ2-7; 7 bases agree with TRBD2. Germline trimming cut 3 bases from V and 1 base from J; bases unmatched to any gene: 6. Germline V lookup: CDR1 LNHDA, CDR2 SQIVND (reference sequence). The CDR3 runs 15 residues. The CDR3 nucleotides read TGTGCCAGTAGTATGGTGGGAGGGCCGTCCTACGAGCAGTACTTC. Amino acid sequence: CASSMVGGPSYEQYF.

The chain is built from TRBV5-4 and TRBJ2-7, with D perhaps TRBD2 (6 bases). In germline, CDR1 is SGHNT, CDR2 YYREEE (reference sequence). V lost 4 bases and J lost 6, with 17 bases in between. CDR3 size: 14 residues. The CDR3 region is CASSGGLLGGEQYF. In nucleotides, the CDR3 is TGTGCCAGCAGCGGCGGACTCCTGGGGGGCGAGCAGTACTTC.

V and J are TRBV6-5 and TRBJ2-5; TRBD2 agrees at 7 bases. Germline CDR1 is MNHEY and CDR2 is SVGAGI. The V gene end was trimmed by 4 bases and the J gene end by 0 bases; junction bases not matched to a gene: 5. The CDR3 has 15 residues. DNA of the CDR3: TGTGCCAGCAGTTCATCTAGCGGTTACCAAGAGACCCAGTACTTC. It specifies CASSSSSGYQETQYF.

In regard to this clone: The conserved closing phenylalanine or tryptophan is absent in this CDR3, likely reflecting a read error. This CDR3 is CASSVEDTSYGYTS. The CDR3 coding sequence is TGTGCCAGCAGCGTAGAGGATACGTCCTATGGCTACACCTCC. The chain uses TRBV9 and TRBJ1-2, with unresolved D. Trimming took 0 bases from V and 4 from J, leaving 10 bases between them. Germline V gene sequence: CDR1 SGDLS, CDR2 YYNGEE. The CDR3 extends over 14 amino acids.

The gene calls are TRBV16 and TRBJ2-7; D not resolved. V was pared by 3 bases and J by 1 base, with 7 bases between. The CDR3 consists of 13 residues. From germline, CDR1 is KGHSY and CDR2 FQNENV. CDR3: CASSHGDSYEQYF. CDR3 DNA sequence: TGTGCCAGCAGCCATGGGGATTCCTACGAGCAGTACTTC. Based on the CDR3 plus reference TRBV16 and TRBJ2-7, the full variable domain is GEEVAQTPKHLVRGEGQKAKLYCAPIKGHSYVFWYQQVLKNEFKFLISFQNENVFDETGMPKERFSAKCLPNSPCSLEIQATKLEDSAVYFCASSHGDSYEQYFGPGTRLTVT.

This sequence joins TRBV28 and TRBJ2-7; the match to TRBD1 covers 7 bases. CDR3 size: 13 residues. J was trimmed by 7 bases and V by 6 bases; bases with no gene match: 9. Looked up from germline, CDR1 is MDHEN and CDR2 is SYDVKM. The CDR3 spells CASSPIGTEEQYF. In nucleotides, the CDR3 is TGTGCCAGCAGCCCAATAGGGACAGAAGAGCAGTACTTC.

This chain connects TRBV14 to TRBJ2-3, with D possibly being TRBD2 (6 bases). The V end lost 0 bases, the J end lost 4 bases, and 14 bases lay between the germline ends. The CDR3 loop spans 16 amino acids. Looked up from germline, CDR1 is SGHDN and CDR2 is FVKESK. CDR3: CASSQEGRDWPDTQYF. CDR3 sequence (DNA): TGTGCCAGCAGCCAAGAAGGGCGGGATTGGCCAGATACGCAGTATTTT.

The rearrangement links TRBV28 to TRBJ2-5; 7 nucleotides agree with TRBD1. TRBJ2-7 explains the end of the DNA better; the J call may be wrong. CDR3 length equals 14 residues. Germline lookup yields CDR1 MDHEN and CDR2 SYDVKM. CDR3 protein: CASSPAGGSYEQYF. CDR3 nucleotides: TGTGCCAGCAGCCCGGCAGGGGGCTCCTACGAGCAGTACTTC.

This chain connects TRBV29-1 to TRBJ1-4; 10 bases are a match to TRBD1. The CDR3 spans 14 residues. The germline gives CDR1 SQVTM, CDR2 ANQGSEA. V dropped 6 bases and J dropped 6; count of bases not matched to a gene: 7. CDR3 protein: CSVDSGTGDEKLFF. In nucleotides, the CDR3 is TGCAGCGTAGATTCCGGGACAGGGGATGAAAAACTGTTTTTT.

The rearrangement joins TRBV5-8 to TRBJ2-7, with D possibly TRBD2 on 5 matching bases. CDR1 is SGHTS and CDR2 is YDEGEE in the germline V gene. V lost 9 bases and J lost 5, with 18 bases in between. This CDR3 region has 13 residues. The CDR3 loop is CAISGWGVHEQYF. CDR3 DNA: TGTGCCATCTCCGGATGGGGAGTGCACGAGCAGTACTTC.

The V gene is TRBV4-1, the J gene TRBJ2-2; D is unresolved. The CDR3 has 16 residues. CDR1 is MGHRA, CDR2 YSYEKL, per germline. V shed 1 base and J shed 1 base, with 10 bases lying between them. This chain's CDR3 is CASSQAVGLNTGELFF. The CDR3 DNA reads TGCGCCAGCAGCCAAGCGGTCGGCCTGAACACCGGGGAGCTGTTTTTT.

This clone was seen once. The chain links TRBV13 to TRBJ2-1; 8 nucleotides agree with TRBD1. The CDR3 totals 15 residues. V was clipped by 2 bases and J by 6 bases; unmatched bases: 6. The V gene's germline CDR1 is PRHDT and CDR2 FYEKMQ (reference sequence). The DNA of the CDR3 is TGTGCCAGCAGCTTATGGCAGGGGGCGGGCAATGAGCAGTTCTTC. This translates into CASSLWQGAGNEQFF.

This chain links TRBV7-8 with TRBJ2-4; 7 bases are a match to TRBD1. Germline V gives CDR1 SGHVS, CDR2 FQNEAQ. The J segment lost 3 bases and the V segment lost 5 bases, leaving 10 bases of the junction unmatched. The CDR3 is made up of 16 amino acids. CDR3 coding DNA: TGTGCCAGCAGCCCCACCAGGGGGTATGGCAAAAACATTCAGTACTTC. Translated, it gives CASSPTRGYGKNIQYF.

J is TRBJ2-1 and V is TRBV28; D possibly corresponds to TRBD2 (5 bases). The length of the CDR3 is 16 residues. V gave up 3 bases and J gave up 8 bases, with 20 bases separating them. Germline loops: CDR1 MDHEN, CDR2 SYDVKM. The CDR3 spells CASSLNPRTAMDEQFF. The DNA for the CDR3 is TGTGCCAGCAGTTTGAACCCACGGACTGCGATGGATGAGCAGTTCTTC.

The V gene is TRBV6-1, the J gene TRBJ2-5, with 7 bases lining up with TRBD2. The CDR3 runs to 13 residues. J lost 4 bases, V lost 7 bases, and 6 bases had no gene match. Germline V CDR1 and CDR2: MNHNS, SASEGT. The CDR3 nucleotides are TGTGCCAGCACCGAAGCGGGACTAGAGACCCAGTACTTC. Protein: CASTEAGLETQYF.

The rearrangement joins TRBV5-1 to TRBJ1-4, with D possibly TRBD1 on 5 matching bases. Looked up from germline, CDR1 is SGHRS and CDR2 is YFSETQ. The CDR3 contains 15 residues. The V end lost 4 bases, the J end lost 5 bases, and 15 bases lay between the germline ends. As DNA, the CDR3 is TGCGCCAGCAGCCCCGCGGGGGAGAGAAATGAAAAACTGTTTTTT. It codes for CASSPAGERNEKLFF.

The rearrangement joins TRBV6-5 to TRBJ2-7; the match to TRBD2 covers 9 bases. The length of the CDR3 is 14 residues. Per germline, CDR1 MNHEY and CDR2 SVGAGI. The trim removed 8 bases at V and 2 bases at J, leaving 7 bases unmatched. The CDR3 nucleotides are TGTGCCAGCGGCCAGCGGGAGGTCCCCTACGAGCAGTACTTC. Its protein is CASGQREVPYEQYF.

This rearrangement joins TRBV11-2 to TRBJ1-2, with a tentative D call TRBD1 (5 bases). The germline CDR1 and CDR2 sequences are SGHAT and FQNNGV. The V end was cut by 4 bases, the J end by 8 bases, with 20 bases between. There are 15 residues in the CDR3. CDR3 DNA sequence: TGTGCCAGCAGCTCGGACCTCGGGGGTTTTGAGGGCTACACCTTC. It is translated as CASSSDLGGFEGYTF.

V and J are TRBV2 and TRBJ2-7; D ambiguous. Germline V lookup: CDR1 SNHLY, CDR2 FYNNEI. This CDR3 region has 11 residues. V was cut by 7 bases and J by 4 bases, with 8 bases left in between. CDR3 coding DNA: TGTGCCAGCACTCAAGGTTACGAGCAGTACTTC. Residues: CASTQGYEQYF.

V is TRBV28 and J is TRBJ2-1, with TRBD2 identical over 11 bases. The CDR3 totals 14 residues. The V gene's germline CDR1 is MDHEN and CDR2 SYDVKM. J lost 8 bases, V lost 8 bases, and 8 bases had no gene match. The CDR3 nucleotides read TGTGCCAGCCTAAGGCCGGGACTAGCGGATGAGCAGTTCTTC. Translating gives CASLRPGLADEQFF.

CDR3 region: CASSLSGTVNEKLFF. As DNA, the CDR3 is TGTGCCAGCAGCTTGTCGGGGACAGTTAATGAAAAACTGTTTTTT. The chain joins TRBV5-4 to TRBJ1-4, with 7 positions matching TRBD1. The ends lost 1 base at V and 4 bases at J; junction bases unmatched: 4. Germline assignment: CDR1 SGHNT and CDR2 YYREEE (reference sequence). The CDR3 runs to 15 residues.